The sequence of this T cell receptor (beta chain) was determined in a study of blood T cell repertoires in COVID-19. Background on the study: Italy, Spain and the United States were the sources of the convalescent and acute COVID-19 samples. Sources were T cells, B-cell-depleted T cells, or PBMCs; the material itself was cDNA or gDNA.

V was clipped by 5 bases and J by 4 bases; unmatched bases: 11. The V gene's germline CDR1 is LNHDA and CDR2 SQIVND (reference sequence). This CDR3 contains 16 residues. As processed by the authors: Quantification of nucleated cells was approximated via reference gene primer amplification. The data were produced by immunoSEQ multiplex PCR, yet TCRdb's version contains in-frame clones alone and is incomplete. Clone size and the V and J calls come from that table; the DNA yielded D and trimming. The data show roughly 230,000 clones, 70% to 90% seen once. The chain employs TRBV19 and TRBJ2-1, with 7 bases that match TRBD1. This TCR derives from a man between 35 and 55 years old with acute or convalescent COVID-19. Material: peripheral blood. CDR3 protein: CASSGARAGGYNEQFF. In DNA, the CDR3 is TGTGCCAGTAGTGGGGCCAGGGCAGGGGGATACAATGAGCAGTTCTTC. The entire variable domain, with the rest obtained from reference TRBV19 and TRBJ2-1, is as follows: DGGITQSPKYLFRKEGQNVTLSCEQNLNHDAMYWYRQDPGQGLRLIYYSQIVNDFQKGDIAEGYSVSREKKESFPLTVTSAQKNPTAFYLCASSGARAGGYNEQFFGPGTRLTVL.